The 2 T cell receptor beta chains below were found in one sample sequenced in a study of beta chain features in type 1 diabetes. Whole-study findings and limits: When Type 1 diabetes patients were examined, their TCRB CDR3s proved moderately but significantly shorter in all four CD4+ subsets.

Their specific antigens are unknown. Expressed TCRB transcripts were sequenced because the isolated RNA had all been reverse transcribed beforehand. The data were produced by immunoSEQ multiplex PCR, yet TCRdb's version contains in-frame clones alone and is incomplete. The sample yields some 250,000 clones, approximately 15% seen once. The sample was naive CD4+ T cells from blood. Receptors were obtained from a young man with type 1 diabetes.

This rearrangement joins TRBV12-5 to TRBJ2-5, with 11 bases that match TRBD2. The germline gives CDR1 LGHNT, CDR2 FRNRAP. This CDR3 spans 15 amino acids. Trimming took 6 bases from V and 2 from J; bases not matched to a gene: 5. DNA of the CDR3: TGTGCTAGTGGCCCACGACTAGCGGGGCAAGAGACCCAGTACTTC. It yields the protein CASGPRLAGQETQYF.

This clone came up a few times. The rearrangement uses TRBV5-4 and TRBJ1-1; 8 bases are a match to TRBD1. The CDR3 loop spans 15 amino acids. Germline V gives CDR1 SGHNT, CDR2 YYREEE (reference sequence). J was trimmed by 1 base and V by 0 bases; bases with no gene match: 2. The CDR3 region is CASSLEDRANTEAFF. CDR3 in DNA: TGTGCCAGCAGCTTGGAGGACAGGGCGAACACTGAAGCTTTCTTT.